The sequence of this T cell receptor (beta chain) was determined in a study of T cell responses to AZD1222 COVID-19 vaccine. Trimming took off 5 bases at V and 4 bases at J, with 17 bases between the two ends. The CDR3 extends over 14 amino acids. CDR1 and CDR2 (germline): SQVTM, ANQGSEA. This clone showed up just a few times. Its antigen is currently unknown. The protocol was immunoSEQ multiplex PCR, while the TCRdb copy is restricted to in-frame clones and leaves out a portion. The data contain about 120,000 clones, around 92% of them singletons. Findings and limits, study-wide: Close to half of all spike-specific TCRs reportedly target regions of the variants that are unmutated.

The sequences come from peripheral blood, collected on day 0 of AZD1222 vaccination. This TCR came from an adult in good health. V gene TRBV29-1 combines with J gene TRBJ1-1; D is unresolved. The CDR3, as DNA: TGCAGCGTTCCGAGTCGTGGGCTGGGCACTGAAGCTTTCTTT. This translates into CSVPSRGLGTEAFF.